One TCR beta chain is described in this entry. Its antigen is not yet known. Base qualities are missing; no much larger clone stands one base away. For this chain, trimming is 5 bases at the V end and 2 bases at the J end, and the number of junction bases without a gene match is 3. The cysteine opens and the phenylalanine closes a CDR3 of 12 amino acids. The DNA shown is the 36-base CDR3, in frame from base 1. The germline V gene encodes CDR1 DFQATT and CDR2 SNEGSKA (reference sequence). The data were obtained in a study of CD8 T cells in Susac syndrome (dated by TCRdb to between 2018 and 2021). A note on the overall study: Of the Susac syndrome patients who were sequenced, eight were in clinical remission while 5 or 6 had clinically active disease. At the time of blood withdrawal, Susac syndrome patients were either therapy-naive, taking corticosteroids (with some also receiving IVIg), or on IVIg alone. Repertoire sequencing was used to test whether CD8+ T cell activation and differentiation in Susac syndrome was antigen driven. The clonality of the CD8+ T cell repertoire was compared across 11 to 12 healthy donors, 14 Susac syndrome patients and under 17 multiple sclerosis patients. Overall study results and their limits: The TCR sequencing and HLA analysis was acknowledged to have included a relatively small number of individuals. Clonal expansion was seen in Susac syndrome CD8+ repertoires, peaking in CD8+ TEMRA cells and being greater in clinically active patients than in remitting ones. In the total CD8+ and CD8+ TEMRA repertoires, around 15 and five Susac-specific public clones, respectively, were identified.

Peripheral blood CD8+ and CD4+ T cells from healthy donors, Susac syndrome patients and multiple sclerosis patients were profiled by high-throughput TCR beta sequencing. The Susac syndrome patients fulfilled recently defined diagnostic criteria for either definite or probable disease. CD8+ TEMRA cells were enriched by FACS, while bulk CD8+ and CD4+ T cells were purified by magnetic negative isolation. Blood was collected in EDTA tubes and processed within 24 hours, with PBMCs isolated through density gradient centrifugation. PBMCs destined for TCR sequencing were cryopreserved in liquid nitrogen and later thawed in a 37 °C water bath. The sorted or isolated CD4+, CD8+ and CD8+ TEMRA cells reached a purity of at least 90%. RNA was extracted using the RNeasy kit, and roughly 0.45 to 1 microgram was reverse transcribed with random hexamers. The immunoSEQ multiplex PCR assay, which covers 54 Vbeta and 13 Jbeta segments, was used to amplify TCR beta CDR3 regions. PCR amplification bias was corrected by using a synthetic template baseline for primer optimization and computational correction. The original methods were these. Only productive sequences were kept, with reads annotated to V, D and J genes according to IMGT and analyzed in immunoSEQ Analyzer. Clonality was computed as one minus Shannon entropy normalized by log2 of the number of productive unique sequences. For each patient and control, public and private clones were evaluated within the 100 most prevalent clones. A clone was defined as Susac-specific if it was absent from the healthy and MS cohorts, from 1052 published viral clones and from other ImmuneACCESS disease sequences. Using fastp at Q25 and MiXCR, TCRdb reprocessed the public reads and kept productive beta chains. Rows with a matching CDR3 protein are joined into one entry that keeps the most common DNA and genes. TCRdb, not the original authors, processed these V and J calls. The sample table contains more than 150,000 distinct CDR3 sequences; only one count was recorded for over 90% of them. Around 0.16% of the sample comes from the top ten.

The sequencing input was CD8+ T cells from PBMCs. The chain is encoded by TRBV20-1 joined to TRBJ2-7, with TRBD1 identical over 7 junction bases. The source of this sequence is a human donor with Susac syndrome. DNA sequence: TGCAGTGCTCGACAGGGTCCCTACGAGCAGTACTTC. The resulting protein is CSARQGPYEQYF.